This T cell receptor beta chain emerged from a study of tumor and adjacent non-tumor tissue in lung cancer. Study overall: Patients were aged 31 to 76, roughly nine men and about five women, stage I to III. Approximately 4 million productive TCRbeta reads were obtained per sample on average.

Whole-study results and caveats: Normal lung showed higher cumulative top 100 clone frequency than tumor. Compared with tumor, normal lung showed significantly lower TCR diversity.

Details on this clonotype: Its antigen is unidentified. A much larger clone differs from this one at a single base, so this may be a read error.

TCRbeta libraries were built with three rounds of nested PCR, modified from ARM-PCR. MiXCR was run by TCRdb on the multiplex PCR reads, yielding one entry per CDR3 protein. The data contain 95,000 to 150,000 distinct CDR3 sequences, 60% to 70% of them singletons. RNA was extracted from bulk tissue without any cell sorting. The clonotype originates from a man aged 25-40 years with non-small cell lung cancer. The sequencing sample was made of lung tumor tissue.

DNA for the CDR3: TGCAGTGCTAGGCACCCGGGACCAGCGGGGGGCGTGACCCAGTACTTC. Its protein is CSARHPGPAGGVTQYF. The V gene is TRBV20-1, the J gene TRBJ2-5, with 9 positions matching TRBD2. CDR1 and CDR2 from the germline V gene are DFQATT and SNEGSKA (reference sequence). CDR3 length: 16 residues. V gave up 3 bases and J gave up 7 bases; unmatched junction bases: 15.